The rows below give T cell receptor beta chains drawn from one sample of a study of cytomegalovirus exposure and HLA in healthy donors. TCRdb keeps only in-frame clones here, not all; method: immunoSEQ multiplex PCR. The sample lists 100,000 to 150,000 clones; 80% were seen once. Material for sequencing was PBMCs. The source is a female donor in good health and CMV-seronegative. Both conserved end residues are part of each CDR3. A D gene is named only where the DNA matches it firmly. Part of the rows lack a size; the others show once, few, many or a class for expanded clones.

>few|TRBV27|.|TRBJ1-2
CASSSFDSSAGYTF
TGTGCCAGCAGTTCCTTTGACAGCTCCGCCGGATACACCTTC
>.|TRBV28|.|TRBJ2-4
CATRGKARKPNIQYF
TGTGCCACCCGGGGGAAGGCTCGGAAGCCAAACATTCAGTACTTC
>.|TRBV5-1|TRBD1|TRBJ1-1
CASSHRDRVNTEAFF
TGCGCCAGCAGCCATAGGGACAGGGTGAACACTGAAGCTTTCTTT
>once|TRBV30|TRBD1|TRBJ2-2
CAWSRLGQGAKTGELFF
TGTGCCTGGAGTAGGTTGGGACAGGGGGCGAAGACCGGGGAGCTGTTTTTT
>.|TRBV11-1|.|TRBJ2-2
CASSLVGGPGELFF
TGTGCCAGCAGCTTAGTGGGGGGGCCCGGGGAGCTGTTTTTT
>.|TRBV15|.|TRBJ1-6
CATSSRAYNSPLHF
TGTGCCACCAGCAGCAGGGCCTATAATTCACCCCTCCACTTT
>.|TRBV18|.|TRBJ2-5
CASSAVRPQQETQHF
TGTGCCAGCTCGGCGGTGAGACCACAACAAGAGACCCAGCACTTC
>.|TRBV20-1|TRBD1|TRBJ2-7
CSAAGGYEQYF
TGCAGTGCTGCAGGGGGCTACGAGCAGTACTTC
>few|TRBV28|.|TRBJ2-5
CASSLDTGARGETQYF
TGTGCCAGCAGTTTAGATACAGGGGCGCGGGGAGAGACCCAGTACTTC
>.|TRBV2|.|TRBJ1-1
CASSREMAFF
TGTGCCAGCAGTCGCGAGATGGCTTTCTTT
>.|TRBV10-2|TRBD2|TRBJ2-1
CASSLIAGGIDEQFF
TGCGCCAGCAGCCTGATAGCGGGAGGGATCGATGAGCAGTTCTTC
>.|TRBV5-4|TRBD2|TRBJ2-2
CASSWGWVAGLQPNTGELFF
TGTGCCAGCAGCTGGGGTTGGGTAGCGGGGCTCCAACCGAACACCGGGGAGCTGTTTTTT
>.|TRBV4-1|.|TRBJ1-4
CASSQDWGLREKLFF
TGCGCCAGCAGCCAAGATTGGGGGCTACGTGAAAAACTGTTTTTT
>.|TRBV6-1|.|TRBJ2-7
CASALQGTIGEQYF
TGTGCCAGTGCACTGCAGGGGACTATAGGAGAGCAGTACTTC
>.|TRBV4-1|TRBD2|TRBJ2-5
CASSQGLAGGQETQYF
TGCGCCAGCAGCCAAGGGCTAGCGGGAGGCCAAGAGACCCAGTACTTC
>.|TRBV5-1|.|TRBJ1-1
CASSLESGGLGAEAFF
TGCGCCAGCAGCTTGGAAAGTGGGGGGTTGGGCGCTGAAGCTTTCTTT
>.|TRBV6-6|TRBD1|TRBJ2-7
CASKRQGGPYEQYF
TGTGCCAGCAAAAGACAGGGGGGGCCCTACGAGCAGTACTTC
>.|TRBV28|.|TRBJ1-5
CASSAGSQPQHF
TGTGCCAGCAGTGCGGGGAGTCAGCCCCAGCATTTT
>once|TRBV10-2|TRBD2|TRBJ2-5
CASSDTSRGVSWTQYF
TGCGCCAGCAGTGACACCTCCCGGGGGGTTTCATGGACCCAGTACTTC
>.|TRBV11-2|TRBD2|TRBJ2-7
CASSDGLAGVYEQYF
TGTGCCAGCAGCGATGGACTAGCGGGCGTTTACGAGCAGTACTTC
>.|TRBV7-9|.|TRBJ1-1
CSSMAVNTEAFF
TGTTCCAGCATGGCAGTGAACACTGAAGCTTTCTTT
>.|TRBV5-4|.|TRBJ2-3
CASSSASGTDTQYF
TGTGCCAGCAGCTCGGCTAGCGGCACAGATACGCAGTATTTT
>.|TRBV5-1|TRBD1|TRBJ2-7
CASSLGFGTGNYEQYF
TGCGCCAGCAGCTTGGGATTTGGGACAGGGAACTACGAGCAGTACTTC
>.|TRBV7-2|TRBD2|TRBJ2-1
CASSLSGRGFDEQFF
TGTGCCAGCAGCCTGAGCGGGAGGGGGTTCGATGAGCAGTTCTTC
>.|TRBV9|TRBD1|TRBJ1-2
CASSRSGQINYGYTF
TGTGCCAGCAGCCGATCGGGACAGATTAACTATGGCTACACCTTC
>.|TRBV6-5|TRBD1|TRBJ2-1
CASSYFSGGVYAEQFF
TGTGCCAGCAGTTACTTTTCAGGGGGCGTTTACGCTGAGCAGTTCTTC
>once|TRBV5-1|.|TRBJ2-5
CASSFGGGRETQYF
TGCGCCAGCAGCTTCGGCGGTGGGAGGGAGACCCAGTACTTC
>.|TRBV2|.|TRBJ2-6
CASSEDSLSGANVLTF
TGTGCCAGCAGTGAGGACAGCCTCTCTGGGGCCAACGTCCTGACTTTC
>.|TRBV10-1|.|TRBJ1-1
CASSPKQGLGTEAFF
TGCGCCAGCAGCCCCAAACAGGGACTAGGGACTGAAGCTTTCTTT
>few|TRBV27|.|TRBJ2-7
CASSLAPFYEQYF
TGTGCCAGCAGCCTAGCTCCCTTCTACGAGCAGTACTTC
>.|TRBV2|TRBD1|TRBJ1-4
CAVLGTGPNEKLFF
TGTGCCGTCCTGGGGACAGGGCCTAATGAAAAACTGTTTTTT
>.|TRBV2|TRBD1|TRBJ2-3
CASSAQGARDTQYF
TGTGCCAGCAGTGCTCAGGGGGCTAGAGATACGCAGTATTTT
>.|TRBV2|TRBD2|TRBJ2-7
CASSVQRELFSYEQYF
TGTGCCAGCAGTGTACAGCGGGAGCTATTCTCCTACGAGCAGTACTTC
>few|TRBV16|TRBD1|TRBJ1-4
CASSRGQASVELFF
TGTGCCAGCAGCCGCGGACAGGCCTCAGTAGAACTGTTTTTT
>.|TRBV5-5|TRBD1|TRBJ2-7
CASSIHRDRAYEQYF
TGTGCCAGCAGCATCCACAGGGACAGGGCCTACGAGCAGTACTTC
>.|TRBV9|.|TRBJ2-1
CASSAPSSEWNEQFF
TGTGCCAGCAGCGCCCCCTCATCAGAATGGAATGAGCAGTTCTTC
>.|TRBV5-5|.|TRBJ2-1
CASSRPSIEQFF
TGTGCCAGCAGCCGACCTAGCATTGAGCAGTTCTTC
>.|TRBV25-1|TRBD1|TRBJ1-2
CASSEYGTGVLSDYGYTF
TGTGCCAGCAGTGAATATGGGACAGGGGTTCTTTCGGACTATGGCTACACCTTC